One sample yielded the 30 T cell receptor beta chains listed below, sequenced in a study of T cell changes during pregnancy in multiple sclerosis. This table comes from immunoSEQ multiplex PCR, and its TCRdb copy is limited to in-frame clones, with some not included. The sample includes roughly 52,000 clones, approximately 94% seen only once; the top ten take less than 6%. The source material was CD8+ T cells from peripheral blood mononuclear cells, sampled before pregnancy. The source is a female donor with multiple sclerosis, enrolled in a pregnancy study.

The chain recombines TRBV5-4 with TRBJ2-2; 9 bases align to TRBD1. CDR1 and CDR2 from the germline V gene are SGHNT and YYREEE (reference sequence). Trimming at V came to 4 bases and at J to 7 bases, leaving 5 bases not matched to a gene. The CDR3 runs to 14 residues. The CDR3 DNA reads TGTGCCAGCAGCCCTGGGACAGGGATCGGGGAGCTGTTTTTT. It yields the protein CASSPGTGIGELFF.

The V gene is TRBV27, the J gene TRBJ2-5; 7 nucleotides line up with TRBD1. The V segment lost 4 bases and the J segment 4 bases; nucleotides outside the gene matches: 6. Germline assignment: CDR1 MNHEY and CDR2 SMNVEV (reference sequence). The CDR3 spans 14 residues. CDR3 DNA: TGTGCCAGCAGTTCGCTCCCAGGGGGAGAGACCCAGTACTTC. Translating it yields CASSSLPGGETQYF.

This chain uses TRBV28 with TRBJ1-1; D unclear. Germline V gene data show CDR1 as MDHEN and CDR2 as SYDVKM. V lost 6 bases and J lost 3, with 14 bases in between. The CDR3 spans 14 residues. The CDR3 bases are TGTGCCAGCAGCCTGCCGGGTAGGTACACTGAAGCTTTCTTT. This gives the protein CASSLPGRYTEAFF.

This CDR3 reads CASSQPPGGGEKLFF. CDR3 nucleotides: TGCGCCAGCAGCCAGCCACCGGGAGGTGGTGAAAAACTGTTTTTT. The chain employs TRBV4-1 and TRBJ1-4, with D unresolved. The CDR3 is made up of 15 amino acids. V was trimmed by 3 bases and J by 7 bases, leaving 15 bases between them. The germline V gene encodes CDR1 MGHRA and CDR2 YSYEKL.

The chain carries TRBV7-9 and TRBJ2-7; D unresolved. Trimming took 4 bases from V and 1 from J, leaving 11 bases between them. The CDR3 totals 14 residues. In germline, CDR1 is SEHNR, CDR2 FQNEAQ (reference sequence). In DNA form, the CDR3 reads TGTGCCAGCAGCTCTATCACGGGTTCCTACGAGCAGTACTTC. It codes for CASSSITGSYEQYF.

The genes are TRBV30 and TRBJ2-4; D is possibly TRBD2 (6 bases). V was cut by 4 bases and J by 6 bases, with 10 bases left in between. This CDR3 has 12 amino acids. Germline V gives CDR1 GTSNPN, CDR2 SVGIG (reference sequence). The chain's CDR3 is CAWMGSGNIQYF. DNA for the CDR3: TGTGCCTGGATGGGTAGCGGAAACATTCAGTACTTC.

The gene calls are TRBV6-4 and TRBJ2-1; 8 bases align to TRBD2. Germline V CDR1 and CDR2: MRHNA, SNTAGT. V shed 2 bases and J 0 bases; nucleotides not matched to a gene: 0. This CDR3 comprises 15 residues. Here the CDR3 reads CASSDTSGSYNEQFF. In DNA, the CDR3 is TGTGCCAGCAGTGACACTAGCGGCTCCTACAATGAGCAGTTCTTC.

This chain links TRBV6-1 with TRBJ1-1, with D perhaps TRBD1 (5 bases). V lost 0 bases and J 1 base, leaving 6 bases between the germline ends. The length of the CDR3 is 14 residues. Germline values: CDR1 MNHNS, CDR2 SASEGT. The CDR3 here is CASSEAGGNTEAFF. The CDR3, as DNA: TGTGCCAGCAGTGAAGCCGGGGGGAACACTGAAGCTTTCTTT.

This sequence joins TRBV27 and TRBJ2-7, with 12 bases matching TRBD2. The germline gives CDR1 MNHEY, CDR2 SMNVEV (reference sequence). The CDR3 length is 14 residues. V lost 8 bases, J lost 3 bases, and 5 bases stayed unmatched. The CDR3 region is CASSWTSGNYEQYF. As DNA, the CDR3 is TGTGCCAGCTCGTGGACTAGCGGGAACTACGAGCAGTACTTC.

This chain links TRBV5-4 with TRBJ1-1, with 7 bases lining up with TRBD1. The germline V gene has CDR1 SGHNT and CDR2 YYREEE (reference sequence). J was trimmed by 1 base and V by 4 bases; bases with no gene match: 10. This CDR3 region has 16 residues. CDR3 protein: CASSPNLGTENTEAFF. The CDR3 coding sequence is TGTGCCAGCAGCCCCAATCTCGGGACAGAGAACACTGAAGCTTTCTTT.

The chain has TRBV19 and TRBJ1-1; no clear D. The CDR3 has 14 residues. CDR1 and CDR2 from the germline V gene are LNHDA and SQIVND (reference sequence). V lost 6 bases to trimming and J lost 7 bases, with 18 bases between them. The DNA for the CDR3 is TGTGCCAGTAGGACGACGGAGAGGTTGAGTGAAGCTTTCTTT. Its translation: CASRTTERLSEAFF.

This chain joins TRBV10-3 and TRBJ2-5; 8 bases are a match to TRBD2. The germline CDR1 and CDR2 sequences are ENHRY and SYGVKD. V shed 3 bases and J 5 bases; nucleotides not matched to a gene: 8. This CDR3 spans 15 amino acids. This CDR3 is CAISENGRALETQYF. CDR3 sequence (DNA): TGTGCCATCAGTGAAAACGGGAGGGCCCTGGAGACCCAGTACTTC.

J is TRBJ2-1 and V is TRBV27, with 12 bases fitting TRBD2. CDR3 length: 16 amino acids. Trimming removed 4 bases from V and 7 bases from J; junction bases left unmatched: 8. The germline CDR1 and CDR2 sequences are MNHEY and SMNVEV (reference sequence). The CDR3 reads CASSWTLAGGPNEQFF. In DNA form, the CDR3 reads TGTGCCAGCAGTTGGACTCTAGCGGGAGGGCCGAATGAGCAGTTCTTC.

V is TRBV27 and J is TRBJ1-2; perhaps TRBD1 as D (5 bases). The CDR3 has 14 amino acids. Germline CDR1 reads MNHEY; CDR2 reads SMNVEV (reference sequence). V lost 2 bases, J lost 2 bases, and 9 bases lay in between. The CDR3 reads CASSLGATNYGYTF. CDR3 nucleotide sequence: TGTGCCAGCAGTTTAGGGGCCACGAACTATGGCTACACCTTC.

The gene calls are TRBV27 and TRBJ2-3; D not resolved. CDR3 length equals 13 residues. V was trimmed by 5 bases and J by 4 bases, leaving 10 bases between them. Looked up from germline, CDR1 is MNHEY and CDR2 is SMNVEV (reference sequence). The CDR3 coding sequence is TGTGCCAGCAGTCTCTATGAGGCAGATACGCAGTATTTT. It is translated as CASSLYEADTQYF.

The chain employs TRBV28 and TRBJ2-7, with 10 bases lining up with TRBD2. Germline loops: CDR1 MDHEN, CDR2 SYDVKM. The CDR3 is 18 amino acids. Trimming cost V 4 bases and J 0 bases; bases outside gene matches: 12. CDR3 sequence (DNA): TGTGCCAGCAGTTCCCCCCCCGGGACTAGCGTTGACTCCTACGAGCAGTACTTC. This sequence encodes CASSSPPGTSVDSYEQYF.

In nucleotides, the CDR3 is TGTGCCAGCAGTTGGACAGGGCGGTCAGATACGCAGTATTTT. It yields the protein CASSWTGRSDTQYF. This chain links TRBV7-6 with TRBJ2-3, with 8 bases identical to TRBD1. The length of the CDR3 is 14 residues. CDR1 SGHVS and CDR2 FNYEAQ come from the germline V gene. Trimming took 6 bases from V and 4 from J; bases not matched to a gene: 6.

The chain carries TRBV9 and TRBJ1-1, with D unclear. V was pared by 4 bases and J by 0 bases, with 7 bases between. The CDR3 is 13 residues long. Germline values: CDR1 SGDLS, CDR2 YYNGEE. CDR3 bases: TGTGCCAGCAGCCCCCGGTTGAACACTGAAGCTTTCTTT. It is translated as CASSPRLNTEAFF. The variable domain in full, with the rest retrieved from reference TRBV9 and TRBJ1-1, is DSGVTQTPKHLITATGQRVTLRCSPRSGDLSVYWYQQSLDQGLQFLIQYYNGEERAKGNILERFSAQQFPDLHSELNLSSLELGDSALYFCASSPRLNTEAFFGQGTRLTVV.

This chain uses TRBV27 with TRBJ2-3; 7 bases are a match to TRBD1. V was clipped by 6 bases and J by 3 bases; unmatched bases: 12. Germline V gives CDR1 MNHEY, CDR2 SMNVEV (reference sequence). The CDR3 runs 16 residues. CDR3 sequence: CASSHGLGGGTDTQYF. CDR3 nucleotides: TGTGCCAGCAGCCATGGGTTAGGGGGCGGTACAGATACGCAGTATTTT.

The V call is TRBV7-2, the J call TRBJ2-3, with 7 bases fitting TRBD1. The germline gives CDR1 SGHTA, CDR2 FQGNSA. The length of the CDR3 is 10 residues. The ends lost 6 bases at V and 9 bases at J; junction bases unmatched: 0. The CDR3: CASRQGTQYF. In DNA, the CDR3 is TGTGCCAGCAGACAGGGGACGCAGTATTTT.

The chain has TRBV4-1 and TRBJ2-7; TRBD1 agrees at 7 bases. The CDR3 consists of 15 residues. J was trimmed by 3 bases and V by 1 base; bases with no gene match: 6. Germline lookup yields CDR1 MGHRA and CDR2 YSYEKL. The CDR3 DNA reads as TGCGCCAGCAGCCAAGGAGGCTCAGGGGGCTACGAGCAGTACTTC. Translating gives CASSQGGSGGYEQYF.

This clone came up a few times. V usage is TRBV5-4 and J usage is TRBJ2-2; TRBD1 matches 10 bases. CDR1 SGHNT and CDR2 YYREEE come from the germline V gene (reference sequence). The ends lost 4 bases at V and 7 bases at J; junction bases unmatched: 10. The CDR3 length is 16 residues. In DNA, the CDR3 is TGTGCCAGCAGCGACCGGGACAGGGGAGGGGGCGGGGAGCTGTTTTTT. It codes for CASSDRDRGGGGELFF.

The chain is built from TRBV27 and TRBJ2-7; 8 bases are a match to TRBD2. Germline V lookup: CDR1 MNHEY, CDR2 SMNVEV (reference sequence). The CDR3 is 15 residues long. V was clipped by 3 bases and J by 2 bases; unmatched bases: 6. The CDR3 sequence: CASSFGVAGPYEQYF. CDR3 in DNA: TGTGCCAGCAGTTTCGGGGTAGCGGGACCCTACGAGCAGTACTTC.

V and J are TRBV19 and TRBJ2-7; TRBD1 matches 8 bases. The CDR3 has 14 amino acids. V trimming: 5 bases; J trimming: 3 bases; junction bases outside the gene matches: 6. Germline CDR1 LNHDA, CDR2 SQIVND (reference sequence). Here the CDR3 DNA reads TGTGCCAGTAGTCTGGGGACAGGACGCTACGAGCAGTACTTC. This translates into CASSLGTGRYEQYF. The full variable domain, rest sourced from reference TRBV19 and TRBJ2-7, is DGGITQSPKYLFRKEGQNVTLSCEQNLNHDAMYWYRQDPGQGLRLIYYSQIVNDFQKGDIAEGYSVSREKKESFPLTVTSAQKNPTAFYLCASSLGTGRYEQYFGPGTRLTVT.

This chain connects TRBV6-1 to TRBJ2-3; D gene uncertain. CDR1 and CDR2 (germline): MNHNS, SASEGT. V lost 7 bases, J lost 7 bases, and 18 bases lay in between. This CDR3 has 14 residues. CDR3 sequence: CASTMLEDMHTQYF. The CDR3, as DNA: TGTGCCAGCACCATGCTAGAAGATATGCATACGCAGTATTTT.

V usage is TRBV28 and J usage is TRBJ2-7; D gene ambiguous. The CDR3 is 13 residues long. Trimming stripped 3 bases from V and 0 bases from J, with 6 bases between. Germline-derived CDR1 and CDR2 are MDHEN and SYDVKM. CDR3 nucleotides: TGTGCCAGCAGTTTGACAAGCTCCTACGAGCAGTACTTC. This encodes CASSLTSSYEQYF.

This chain uses TRBV15 with TRBJ1-1, with no clear D. The germline gives CDR1 LNHNV, CDR2 YYDKDF (reference sequence). Trimming removed 1 base at V and 4 bases at J, with 13 bases between. The CDR3 runs to 15 residues. CDR3 sequence: CATSRGARVSTEAFF. For the CDR3, the DNA is TGTGCCACCAGCAGAGGTGCACGGGTGAGCACTGAAGCTTTCTTT.

The sample holds one count of this clone. The V gene is TRBV11-2, the J gene TRBJ2-7; TRBD2 aligns across 8 bases. The CDR3 extends over 15 amino acids. Germline assignment: CDR1 SGHAT and CDR2 FQNNGV. V shed 1 base, J shed 3 bases, and the junction held 5 bases outside the gene matches. The DNA of the CDR3 is TGTGCCAGCAGCTTAGTGCCTAGCGGGTACTACGAGCAGTACTTC. Amino acid sequence: CASSLVPSGYYEQYF. Drawing the rest from reference TRBV11-2 and TRBJ2-7, the complete variable domain is EAGVAQSPRYKIIEKRQSVAFWCNPISGHATLYWYQQILGQGPKLLIQFQNNGVVDDSQLPKDRFSAERLKGVDSTLKIQPAKLEDSAVYLCASSLVPSGYYEQYFGPGTRLTVT.

The chain recombines TRBV4-1 with TRBJ2-7; TRBD1 matches at 8 bases. V dropped 3 bases and J dropped 3; count of bases not matched to a gene: 4. This CDR3 is 14 amino acids long. The germline CDR1 and CDR2 sequences are MGHRA and YSYEKL. CDR3 sequence: CASSHGQGVYEQYF. In nucleotides, the CDR3 is TGCGCCAGCAGCCACGGACAGGGAGTCTACGAGCAGTACTTC.

The J gene is TRBJ1-4, the V gene TRBV5-1; the D gene is possibly TRBD1 (6 bases). Trimming removed 7 bases from V and 8 bases from J, with 27 bases in between. This CDR3 comprises 17 residues. In germline, CDR1 is SGHRS, CDR2 YFSETQ. This chain's CDR3 is CASAKGVTPGEREKLFF. The CDR3 coding sequence is TGCGCCAGCGCTAAGGGGGTCACCCCAGGGGAGAGGGAAAAACTGTTTTTT.